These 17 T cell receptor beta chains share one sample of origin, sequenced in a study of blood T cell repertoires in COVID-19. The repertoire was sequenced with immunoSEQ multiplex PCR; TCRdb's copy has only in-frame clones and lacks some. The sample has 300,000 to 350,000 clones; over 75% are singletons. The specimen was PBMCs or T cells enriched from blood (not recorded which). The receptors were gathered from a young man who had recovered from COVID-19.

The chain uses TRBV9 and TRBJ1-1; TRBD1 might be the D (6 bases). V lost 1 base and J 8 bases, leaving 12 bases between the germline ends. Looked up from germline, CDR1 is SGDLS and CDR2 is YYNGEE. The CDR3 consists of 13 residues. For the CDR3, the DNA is TGTGCCAGCAGCGTATCTGGGGGCGGAGAAGCTTTCTTT. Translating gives CASSVSGGGEAFF. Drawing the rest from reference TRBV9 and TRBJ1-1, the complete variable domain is DSGVTQTPKHLITATGQRVTLRCSPRSGDLSVYWYQQSLDQGLQFLIQYYNGEERAKGNILERFSAQQFPDLHSELNLSSLELGDSALYFCASSVSGGGEAFFGQGTRLTVV.

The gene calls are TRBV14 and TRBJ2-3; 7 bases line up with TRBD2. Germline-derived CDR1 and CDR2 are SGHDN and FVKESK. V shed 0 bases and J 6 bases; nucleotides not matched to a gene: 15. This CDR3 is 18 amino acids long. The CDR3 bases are TGTGCCAGCAGCCAAGATGGGGCGGGGGTGCCGAAACGGGATACGCAGTATTTT. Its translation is CASSQDGAGVPKRDTQYF.

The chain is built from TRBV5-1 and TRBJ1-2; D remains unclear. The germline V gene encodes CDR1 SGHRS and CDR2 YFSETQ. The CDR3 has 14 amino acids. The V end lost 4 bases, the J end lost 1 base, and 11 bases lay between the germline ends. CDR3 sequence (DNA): TGCGCCAGCAGCCCAACCGAGAATAACTATGGCTACACCTTC. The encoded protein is CASSPTENNYGYTF.

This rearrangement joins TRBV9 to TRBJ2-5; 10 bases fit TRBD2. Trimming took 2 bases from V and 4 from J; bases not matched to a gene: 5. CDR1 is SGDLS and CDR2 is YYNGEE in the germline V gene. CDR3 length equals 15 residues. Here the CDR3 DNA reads TGTGCCAGCAGCGTCGGGACTAGCGATAGAGAGACCCAGTACTTC. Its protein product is CASSVGTSDRETQYF.

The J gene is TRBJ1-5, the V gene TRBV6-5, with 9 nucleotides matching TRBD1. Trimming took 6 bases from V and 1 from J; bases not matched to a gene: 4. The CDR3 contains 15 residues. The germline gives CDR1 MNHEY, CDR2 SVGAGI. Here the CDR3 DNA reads TGTGCCAGCAGCTCGACAGGGGGGAGCAATCAGCCCCAGCATTTT. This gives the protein CASSSTGGSNQPQHF.

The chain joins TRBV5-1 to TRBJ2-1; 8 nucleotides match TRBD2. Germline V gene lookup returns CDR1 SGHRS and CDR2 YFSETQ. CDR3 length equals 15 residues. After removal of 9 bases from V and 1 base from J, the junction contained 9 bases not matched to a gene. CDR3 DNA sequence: TGCGCCACCGGGACGGGGGGGCGTTCCTACAATGAGCAGTTCTTC. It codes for CATGTGGRSYNEQFF.

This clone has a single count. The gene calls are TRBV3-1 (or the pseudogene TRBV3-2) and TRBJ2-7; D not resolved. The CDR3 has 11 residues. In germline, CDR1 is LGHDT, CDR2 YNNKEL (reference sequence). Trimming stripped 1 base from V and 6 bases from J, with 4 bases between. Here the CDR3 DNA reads TGTGCCAGCAGCCAAGGTCTCGAGCAGTACTTC. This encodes CASSQGLEQYF.

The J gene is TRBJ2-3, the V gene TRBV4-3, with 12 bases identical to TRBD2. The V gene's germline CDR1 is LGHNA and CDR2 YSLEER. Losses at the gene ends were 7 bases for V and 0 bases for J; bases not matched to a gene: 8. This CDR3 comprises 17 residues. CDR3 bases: TGCGCCAGCACGGCCGGGACTAGCGGGCCCAGCACAGATACGCAGTATTTT. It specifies CASTAGTSGPSTDTQYF.

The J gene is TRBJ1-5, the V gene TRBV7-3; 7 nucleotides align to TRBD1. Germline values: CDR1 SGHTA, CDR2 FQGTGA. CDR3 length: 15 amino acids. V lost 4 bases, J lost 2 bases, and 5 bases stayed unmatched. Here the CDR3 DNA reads TGTGCCAGCAGCTCCCAGGGGGGAGGCAATCAGCCCCAGCATTTT. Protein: CASSSQGGGNQPQHF.

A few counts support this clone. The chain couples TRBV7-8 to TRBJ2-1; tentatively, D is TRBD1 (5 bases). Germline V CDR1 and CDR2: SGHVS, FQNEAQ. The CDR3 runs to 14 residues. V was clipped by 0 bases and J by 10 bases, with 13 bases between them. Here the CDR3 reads CASSLAGELGEQFF. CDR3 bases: TGTGCCAGCAGCTTAGCAGGGGAATTGGGGGAGCAGTTCTTC.

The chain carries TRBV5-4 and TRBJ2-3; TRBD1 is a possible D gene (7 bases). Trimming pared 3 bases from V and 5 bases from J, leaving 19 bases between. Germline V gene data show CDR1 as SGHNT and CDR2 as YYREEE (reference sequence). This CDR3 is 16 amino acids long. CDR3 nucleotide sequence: TGTGCCAGCAGCTCCGACCCGAGGGGGCGGGGAGATACGCAGTATTTT. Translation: CASSSDPRGRGDTQYF.

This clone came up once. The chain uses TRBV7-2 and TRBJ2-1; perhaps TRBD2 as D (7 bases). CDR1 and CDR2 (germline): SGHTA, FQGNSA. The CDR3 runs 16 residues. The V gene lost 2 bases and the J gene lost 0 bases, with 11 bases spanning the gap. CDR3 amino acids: CASSLWGGASYNEQFF. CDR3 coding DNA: TGTGCCAGCAGCTTATGGGGGGGGGCCTCCTACAATGAGCAGTTCTTC.

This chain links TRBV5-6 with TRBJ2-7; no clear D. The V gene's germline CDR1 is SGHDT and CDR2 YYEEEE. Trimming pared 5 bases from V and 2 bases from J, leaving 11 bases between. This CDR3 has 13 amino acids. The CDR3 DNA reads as TGTGCCAGCAGTTCCATAAGCCCCTACGAGCAGTACTTC. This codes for CASSSISPYEQYF.

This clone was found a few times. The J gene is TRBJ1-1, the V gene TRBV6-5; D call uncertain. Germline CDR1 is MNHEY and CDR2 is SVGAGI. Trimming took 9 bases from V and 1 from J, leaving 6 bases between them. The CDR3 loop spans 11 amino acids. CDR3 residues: CASRSNTEAFF. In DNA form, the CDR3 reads TGTGCCAGTCGGTCGAACACTGAAGCTTTCTTT.

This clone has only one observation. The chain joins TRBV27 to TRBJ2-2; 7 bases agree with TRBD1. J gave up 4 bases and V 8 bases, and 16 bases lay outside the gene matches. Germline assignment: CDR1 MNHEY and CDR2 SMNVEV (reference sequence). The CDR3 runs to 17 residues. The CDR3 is CASRLGYRQGSTGELFF. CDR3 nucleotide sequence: TGTGCCAGCCGCTTAGGCTATCGACAGGGTAGCACCGGGGAGCTGTTTTTT.

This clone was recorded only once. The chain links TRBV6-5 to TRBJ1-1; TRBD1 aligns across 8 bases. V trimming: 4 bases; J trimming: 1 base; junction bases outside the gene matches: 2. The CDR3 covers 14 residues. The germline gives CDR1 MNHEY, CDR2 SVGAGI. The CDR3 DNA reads TGTGCCAGCAGTTGGGGACAGGAGAACACTGAAGCTTTCTTT. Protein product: CASSWGQENTEAFF.

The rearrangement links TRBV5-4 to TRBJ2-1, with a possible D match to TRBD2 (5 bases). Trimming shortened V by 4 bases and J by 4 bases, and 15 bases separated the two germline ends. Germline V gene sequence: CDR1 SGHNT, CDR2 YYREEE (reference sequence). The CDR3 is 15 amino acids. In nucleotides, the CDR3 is TGTGCCAGCAGCACCCGCGAGGGCGCATACAATGAGCAGTTCTTC. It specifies CASSTREGAYNEQFF.